This T cell receptor beta chain was sequenced during a study of read filtering for tumor transcriptome and immune sequencing. Molecular barcoded adaptors covering alpha/delta and beta/gamma chains were used on around 370 ng RNA. TCRdb used MiXCR to reprocess the reads, holding one entry per CDR3 protein. The repertoire holds 40,000 or so distinct CDR3 sequences, with roughly 10% as singletons. This clonotype was observed a few times. Antigen: not known. Trimming took 10 bases from V and 4 from J, leaving 12 bases between them. The CDR3 runs to 12 residues. Germline lookup yields CDR1 KGHSH and CDR2 LQKENI. Broader study findings: Compared with RNA-seq, IR-seq gave much higher clonotype depth and reliability.

What was sequenced was a population of CD138-negative cells sorted from bone marrow. The sequence derives from a donor aged 40 or older with multiple myeloma. This chain joins TRBV18 and TRBJ2-3; no firm D call. The CDR3 reads CATDPGSDTQYF. CDR3 coding DNA: TGTGCCACCGACCCCGGGTCAGATACGCAGTATTTT. Full variable domain (remainder filled in from reference TRBV18 and TRBJ2-3): NAGVMQNPRHLVRRRGQEARLRCSPMKGHSHVYWYRQLPEEGLKFMVYLQKENIIDESGMPKERFSAEFPKEGPSILRIQQVVRGDSAAYFCATDPGSDTQYFGPGTRLTVL.